Listed below are T cell receptor beta chains from one sample, sequenced in a study of T cells in Graves' hyperthyroidism and ophthalmopathy. TCRdb ran MiXCR on the multiplex PCR reads and lists one entry per CDR3 protein. The repertoire includes 550,000 to 600,000 distinct CDR3 sequences, around 46% of them detected once, and around a fifth sits in the top ten. The specimen was peripheral blood or thyroid tissue (not recorded which). The origin of the receptors is an adult woman with Graves' disease, either hyperthyroidism or ophthalmopathy (not recorded which). The CDR3 runs from the conserved cysteine through the conserved F or W. D genes are given only for firm matches. Clone size is given for some rows only: seen once, a few or many times, or a class if the clone is expanded.

J,D,V,size,DNA,CDR3
TRBJ2-7,.,TRBV7-8,once,TGTGCCAGCAGCAATTGGGGCTCCTACGAGCAGTACTTC,CASSNWGSYEQYF
TRBJ1-5,.,TRBV19,many,TGTGCCAGTAGTATTGGAGGGTTCGTTCAGCCCCAGCATTTT,CASSIGGFVQPQHF
TRBJ1-2,.,TRBV9,.,TGTGCCAGCAGCACCGCCGGGATCCCCCAATATGGCTACACCTTC,CASSTAGIPQYGYTF
TRBJ2-2,TRBD2,TRBV7-9,.,TGTGCCAGCAGCCTACGGACTAGCGGGGAGCTGTTTTTT,CASSLRTSGELFF
TRBJ1-2,.,TRBV7-9,.,TGCAGCGCTGGGCGGAGGGGCAGCCACTATGGCTACACCTTC,CSAGRRGSHYGYTF
TRBJ1-6,TRBD1,TRBV29-1,.,TGCAGCATTCGGACAGGGGCTAATTCACCCCTCCACTTT,CSIRTGANSPLHF
TRBJ2-7,.,TRBV2,.,TGTGCCAGCATGAGTACGAGCTCCTACGAGCAGTACTTC,CASMSTSSYEQYF
TRBJ1-5,TRBD1,TRBV2,.,TGTGCCTGCAGTGCTGGACCAGGACAGGGCGGCGGTCAGCCCCAGCATTTT,CACSAGPGQGGGQPQHF
TRBJ2-2,.,TRBV19,.,TGTGCCAGCAGCCGCGACTACGAGGGCGCGAACACCGGGGAGCTGTTTTTT,CASSRDYEGANTGELFF
TRBJ2-5,.,TRBV12-3/TRBV12-4,many,TGTGCCAGCAGTCCCGATCGGTCCCAAGAGACCCAGTACTTC,CASSPDRSQETQYF
TRBJ1-2,.,TRBV25-1,.,TGTGCCAGCAGTGGGGCTGGCTACACCTTC,CASSGAGYTF
TRBJ1-2,.,TRBV10-3,few,TGTGCCAGCAGTTTAGGAAAGGGGGTTTACACCTTC,CASSLGKGVYTF
TRBJ1-1,.,TRBV7-2,many,TGTGCCAGCAGCGTGGACCGCGAACAATCGGAAGCTTTCTTT,CASSVDREQSEAFF
TRBJ2-7,.,TRBV15,.,TGTGCCACCAGCAGTACTGGCAACGAGCAGTACTTC,CATSSTGNEQYF
TRBJ1-2,TRBD1,TRBV19,many,TGTGCCAGTAGTATCCAATCGACAGGGAGTGGAGGCTACACCTTC,CASSIQSTGSGGYTF
TRBJ1-1,.,TRBV2,.,TGTGCTACGCTAACGGGCACTGAAGCTTTCTTT,CATLTGTEAFF
TRBJ1-1,.,TRBV30,once,TGTGCCTGGGGTGCACGGTCGAAGGTGAACACTGAAGCTTTCTTT,CAWGARSKVNTEAFF
TRBJ2-7,TRBD2,TRBV20-1,many,TGCAGTGCTAGAGATCAGCGGGAGGGGTCCGACGAGCAGTACTTC,CSARDQREGSDEQYF
TRBJ1-2,TRBD1,TRBV5-1,many,TGCGCCAGCAGCTCCGGGACAGGGTACAAGCTGCGGGTCGGTGGCTACACCTTC,CASSSGTGYKLRVGGYTF
TRBJ1-2,.,TRBV6-4,few,TGTGCCAGCAGTGACTCTCCACAGGGAAATGGCTACACCTTC,CASSDSPQGNGYTF
TRBJ1-6,.,TRBV5-4,.,TGTGCCAGCAGCTTGGCGAGGGGAGATAATTCACCCCTCCACTTT,CASSLARGDNSPLHF
TRBJ2-5,.,TRBV20-1,.,TGCAGTGCTAGAGGGGTCGCGGGGACCCAGTACTTC,CSARGVAGTQYF
TRBJ2-5,.,TRBV4-1,many,TGCGCCAGCAGCCAGGGAAAGGAGGCGTGGGAGACCCAGTACTTC,CASSQGKEAWETQYF
TRBJ2-2,TRBD1,TRBV12-3/TRBV12-4,few,TGTGCCAGCAGACCTAGCCGGACAGGATCCGGGGAGCTGTTTTTT,CASRPSRTGSGELFF
TRBJ2-7,.,TRBV2,many,TGTGCCAGCAGATTCGCTGGGTGGGCCACCTACGAGCAGTACTTC,CASRFAGWATYEQYF
TRBJ2-6,.,TRBV20-1,many,TGCAGTGCACCAGGTGCTGGGGCCAACGTCCTGACTTTC,CSAPGAGANVLTF
TRBJ2-5,.,TRBV7-2,many,TGTGCCAGCAGCACCGCGGAGACCCAGTACTTC,CASSTAETQYF
TRBJ1-5,.,TRBV7-6,once,TGTGCCTCAGGGGAAACAGGCTCTAGCAATCAGCCCCAGCATTTT,CASGETGSSNQPQHF
TRBJ2-7,TRBD2,TRBV12-3/TRBV12-4,few,TGTGCCAGCAGTTCTCGACTAGCGGGAGACTCTGAGCAGTACTTC,CASSSRLAGDSEQYF
TRBJ2-7,TRBD2,TRBV7-9,.,TGTGCCAGCAGCTTGGGACTAGCGCTCGACGAGCAGTACTTC,CASSLGLALDEQYF
TRBJ1-5,TRBD1,TRBV5-1,many,TGCGCCAGCAGAATGGACAGGGGCAAGGGCCAGCCCCAGCATTTT,CASRMDRGKGQPQHF
TRBJ1-5,.,TRBV7-2,few,TGTGCCAGCGGAGGAGGAGGGGCGTCGCCCCAGCATTTT,CASGGGGASPQHF
TRBJ2-2,.,TRBV7-6,.,TGTGCCAGCAGCTTAGCCGGGGACATGAACACCGGGGAGCTGTTTTTT,CASSLAGDMNTGELFF
TRBJ1-1,.,TRBV20-1,many,TGCAGTGCTACCTACAGTTCCAACACTGAAGCTTTCTTT,CSATYSSNTEAFF
TRBJ1-6,.,TRBV6-5,.,TGTGCCGGCAGTTATGGTACGGGTAATTCACCCCTCCACTTT,CAGSYGTGNSPLHF
TRBJ1-4,TRBD1,TRBV27,.,TGTGCCAGCAGTCACCACAGGGGGGGGAACTTTAATGAAAAACTGTTTTTT,CASSHHRGGNFNEKLFF
TRBJ2-7,.,TRBV7-8,many,TGTGCCAGCAGCTTAGGAGTCAGGGGTCCGACCTACGAGCAGTACTTC,CASSLGVRGPTYEQYF
TRBJ2-5,TRBD1,TRBV15,.,TGTGCCACCAGCAGTGACAGGGGTCCAGAGACCCAGTACTTC,CATSSDRGPETQYF
TRBJ2-3,TRBD1,TRBV20-1,.,TGCAGTGCTAGCGATACAGGGGGCGTAGATACGCAGTATTTT,CSASDTGGVDTQYF
TRBJ1-2,.,TRBV7-9,once,TGTGCCAGCACCTTATGGGGGGATGGCTACACCTTT,CASTLWGDGYTF
TRBJ2-6,TRBD1,TRBV5-5,many,TGTGCCAGCAGCTTGTTCAAGACAGGGTTCTCTGGGGCCAACGTCCTGACTTTC,CASSLFKTGFSGANVLTF
TRBJ2-5,TRBD2,TRBV11-2,.,TGTGCCAGCAGCTTAGAGGGAGCGGGAGAGATGGTTCGGAGCACGCGGTTAGAGACCCAGTACTTC,CASSLEGAGEMVRSTRLETQYF
TRBJ1-5,.,TRBV15,.,TGTGCCACCAGCAGAGCTCGATCGGACTCGCTCCAGCATTTT,CATSRARSDSLQHF
TRBJ1-1,.,TRBV11-3,.,TGTGCCAGCAGCTTGGGAACCAGGGCAAACACTGAAGCTTTCTTT,CASSLGTRANTEAFF
TRBJ1-2,.,TRBV7-2,.,TGTGCCAGCAGCTTCGGAGGGTCGGGCGGCTACACCTTC,CASSFGGSGGYTF
TRBJ1-1,.,TRBV12-3/TRBV12-4,many,TGTGCCAGCAGCGACTTAGGGGTAACTGAAGCTTTCTTT,CASSDLGVTEAFF
TRBJ2-1,.,TRBV20-1,once,TGCAGTGCTCCCGGCAGCGAGCACAATGAGCAGTTCTTC,CSAPGSEHNEQFF
TRBJ2-1,.,TRBV10-3,.,TGTGCCATCAGTGAGTCCCTTAACAATGAGCAGTTCTTC,CAISESLNNEQFF
TRBJ1-3,TRBD1,TRBV5-1,.,TGCGCCAGCAGCGCGCAGGGGGACACCGGAAACACCATATATTTT,CASSAQGDTGNTIYF
TRBJ2-3,TRBD2,TRBV19,many,TGTGCCAGTAGTATCAGCGGGAATGGAGATACGCAGTATTTT,CASSISGNGDTQYF
TRBJ1-6,TRBD1,TRBV7-2,.,TGTGCCAGCAGCTACGAACGACAGGGGGCTTATAATTCACCCCTCCACTTT,CASSYERQGAYNSPLHF
TRBJ2-7,.,TRBV7-9,.,TGTGCCAGCAGCTCTATAGGGTGG,CASSSIGW
TRBJ2-6,TRBD1,TRBV29-1,.,TGCAGCGCTAAGGGACAGGGGGAGGCTAACGTCCTGACTTTC,CSAKGQGEANVLTF
TRBJ1-6,.,TRBV7-3,many,TGTGCCAGCAGCTTAACGGGCGGCAGTTCACCCCTCCACTTT,CASSLTGGSSPLHF